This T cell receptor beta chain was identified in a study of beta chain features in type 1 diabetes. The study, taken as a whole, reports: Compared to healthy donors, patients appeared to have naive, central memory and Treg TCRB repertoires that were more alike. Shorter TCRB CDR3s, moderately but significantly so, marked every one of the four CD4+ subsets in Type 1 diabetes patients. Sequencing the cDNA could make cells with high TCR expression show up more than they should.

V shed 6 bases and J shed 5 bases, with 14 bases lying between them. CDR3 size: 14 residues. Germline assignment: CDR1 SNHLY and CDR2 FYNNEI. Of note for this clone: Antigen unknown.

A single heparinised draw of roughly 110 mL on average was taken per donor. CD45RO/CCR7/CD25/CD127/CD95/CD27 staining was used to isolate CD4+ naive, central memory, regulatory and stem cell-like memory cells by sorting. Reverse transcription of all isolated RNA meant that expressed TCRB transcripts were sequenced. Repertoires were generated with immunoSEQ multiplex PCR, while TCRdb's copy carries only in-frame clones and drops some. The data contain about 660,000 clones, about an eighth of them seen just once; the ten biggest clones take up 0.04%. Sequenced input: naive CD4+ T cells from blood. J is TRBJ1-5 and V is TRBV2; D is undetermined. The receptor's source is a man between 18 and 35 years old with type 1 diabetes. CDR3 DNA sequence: TGTGCCAGCAGACTTCTACGGGTGGATCAGCCCCAGCATTTT. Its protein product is CASRLLRVDQPQHF.